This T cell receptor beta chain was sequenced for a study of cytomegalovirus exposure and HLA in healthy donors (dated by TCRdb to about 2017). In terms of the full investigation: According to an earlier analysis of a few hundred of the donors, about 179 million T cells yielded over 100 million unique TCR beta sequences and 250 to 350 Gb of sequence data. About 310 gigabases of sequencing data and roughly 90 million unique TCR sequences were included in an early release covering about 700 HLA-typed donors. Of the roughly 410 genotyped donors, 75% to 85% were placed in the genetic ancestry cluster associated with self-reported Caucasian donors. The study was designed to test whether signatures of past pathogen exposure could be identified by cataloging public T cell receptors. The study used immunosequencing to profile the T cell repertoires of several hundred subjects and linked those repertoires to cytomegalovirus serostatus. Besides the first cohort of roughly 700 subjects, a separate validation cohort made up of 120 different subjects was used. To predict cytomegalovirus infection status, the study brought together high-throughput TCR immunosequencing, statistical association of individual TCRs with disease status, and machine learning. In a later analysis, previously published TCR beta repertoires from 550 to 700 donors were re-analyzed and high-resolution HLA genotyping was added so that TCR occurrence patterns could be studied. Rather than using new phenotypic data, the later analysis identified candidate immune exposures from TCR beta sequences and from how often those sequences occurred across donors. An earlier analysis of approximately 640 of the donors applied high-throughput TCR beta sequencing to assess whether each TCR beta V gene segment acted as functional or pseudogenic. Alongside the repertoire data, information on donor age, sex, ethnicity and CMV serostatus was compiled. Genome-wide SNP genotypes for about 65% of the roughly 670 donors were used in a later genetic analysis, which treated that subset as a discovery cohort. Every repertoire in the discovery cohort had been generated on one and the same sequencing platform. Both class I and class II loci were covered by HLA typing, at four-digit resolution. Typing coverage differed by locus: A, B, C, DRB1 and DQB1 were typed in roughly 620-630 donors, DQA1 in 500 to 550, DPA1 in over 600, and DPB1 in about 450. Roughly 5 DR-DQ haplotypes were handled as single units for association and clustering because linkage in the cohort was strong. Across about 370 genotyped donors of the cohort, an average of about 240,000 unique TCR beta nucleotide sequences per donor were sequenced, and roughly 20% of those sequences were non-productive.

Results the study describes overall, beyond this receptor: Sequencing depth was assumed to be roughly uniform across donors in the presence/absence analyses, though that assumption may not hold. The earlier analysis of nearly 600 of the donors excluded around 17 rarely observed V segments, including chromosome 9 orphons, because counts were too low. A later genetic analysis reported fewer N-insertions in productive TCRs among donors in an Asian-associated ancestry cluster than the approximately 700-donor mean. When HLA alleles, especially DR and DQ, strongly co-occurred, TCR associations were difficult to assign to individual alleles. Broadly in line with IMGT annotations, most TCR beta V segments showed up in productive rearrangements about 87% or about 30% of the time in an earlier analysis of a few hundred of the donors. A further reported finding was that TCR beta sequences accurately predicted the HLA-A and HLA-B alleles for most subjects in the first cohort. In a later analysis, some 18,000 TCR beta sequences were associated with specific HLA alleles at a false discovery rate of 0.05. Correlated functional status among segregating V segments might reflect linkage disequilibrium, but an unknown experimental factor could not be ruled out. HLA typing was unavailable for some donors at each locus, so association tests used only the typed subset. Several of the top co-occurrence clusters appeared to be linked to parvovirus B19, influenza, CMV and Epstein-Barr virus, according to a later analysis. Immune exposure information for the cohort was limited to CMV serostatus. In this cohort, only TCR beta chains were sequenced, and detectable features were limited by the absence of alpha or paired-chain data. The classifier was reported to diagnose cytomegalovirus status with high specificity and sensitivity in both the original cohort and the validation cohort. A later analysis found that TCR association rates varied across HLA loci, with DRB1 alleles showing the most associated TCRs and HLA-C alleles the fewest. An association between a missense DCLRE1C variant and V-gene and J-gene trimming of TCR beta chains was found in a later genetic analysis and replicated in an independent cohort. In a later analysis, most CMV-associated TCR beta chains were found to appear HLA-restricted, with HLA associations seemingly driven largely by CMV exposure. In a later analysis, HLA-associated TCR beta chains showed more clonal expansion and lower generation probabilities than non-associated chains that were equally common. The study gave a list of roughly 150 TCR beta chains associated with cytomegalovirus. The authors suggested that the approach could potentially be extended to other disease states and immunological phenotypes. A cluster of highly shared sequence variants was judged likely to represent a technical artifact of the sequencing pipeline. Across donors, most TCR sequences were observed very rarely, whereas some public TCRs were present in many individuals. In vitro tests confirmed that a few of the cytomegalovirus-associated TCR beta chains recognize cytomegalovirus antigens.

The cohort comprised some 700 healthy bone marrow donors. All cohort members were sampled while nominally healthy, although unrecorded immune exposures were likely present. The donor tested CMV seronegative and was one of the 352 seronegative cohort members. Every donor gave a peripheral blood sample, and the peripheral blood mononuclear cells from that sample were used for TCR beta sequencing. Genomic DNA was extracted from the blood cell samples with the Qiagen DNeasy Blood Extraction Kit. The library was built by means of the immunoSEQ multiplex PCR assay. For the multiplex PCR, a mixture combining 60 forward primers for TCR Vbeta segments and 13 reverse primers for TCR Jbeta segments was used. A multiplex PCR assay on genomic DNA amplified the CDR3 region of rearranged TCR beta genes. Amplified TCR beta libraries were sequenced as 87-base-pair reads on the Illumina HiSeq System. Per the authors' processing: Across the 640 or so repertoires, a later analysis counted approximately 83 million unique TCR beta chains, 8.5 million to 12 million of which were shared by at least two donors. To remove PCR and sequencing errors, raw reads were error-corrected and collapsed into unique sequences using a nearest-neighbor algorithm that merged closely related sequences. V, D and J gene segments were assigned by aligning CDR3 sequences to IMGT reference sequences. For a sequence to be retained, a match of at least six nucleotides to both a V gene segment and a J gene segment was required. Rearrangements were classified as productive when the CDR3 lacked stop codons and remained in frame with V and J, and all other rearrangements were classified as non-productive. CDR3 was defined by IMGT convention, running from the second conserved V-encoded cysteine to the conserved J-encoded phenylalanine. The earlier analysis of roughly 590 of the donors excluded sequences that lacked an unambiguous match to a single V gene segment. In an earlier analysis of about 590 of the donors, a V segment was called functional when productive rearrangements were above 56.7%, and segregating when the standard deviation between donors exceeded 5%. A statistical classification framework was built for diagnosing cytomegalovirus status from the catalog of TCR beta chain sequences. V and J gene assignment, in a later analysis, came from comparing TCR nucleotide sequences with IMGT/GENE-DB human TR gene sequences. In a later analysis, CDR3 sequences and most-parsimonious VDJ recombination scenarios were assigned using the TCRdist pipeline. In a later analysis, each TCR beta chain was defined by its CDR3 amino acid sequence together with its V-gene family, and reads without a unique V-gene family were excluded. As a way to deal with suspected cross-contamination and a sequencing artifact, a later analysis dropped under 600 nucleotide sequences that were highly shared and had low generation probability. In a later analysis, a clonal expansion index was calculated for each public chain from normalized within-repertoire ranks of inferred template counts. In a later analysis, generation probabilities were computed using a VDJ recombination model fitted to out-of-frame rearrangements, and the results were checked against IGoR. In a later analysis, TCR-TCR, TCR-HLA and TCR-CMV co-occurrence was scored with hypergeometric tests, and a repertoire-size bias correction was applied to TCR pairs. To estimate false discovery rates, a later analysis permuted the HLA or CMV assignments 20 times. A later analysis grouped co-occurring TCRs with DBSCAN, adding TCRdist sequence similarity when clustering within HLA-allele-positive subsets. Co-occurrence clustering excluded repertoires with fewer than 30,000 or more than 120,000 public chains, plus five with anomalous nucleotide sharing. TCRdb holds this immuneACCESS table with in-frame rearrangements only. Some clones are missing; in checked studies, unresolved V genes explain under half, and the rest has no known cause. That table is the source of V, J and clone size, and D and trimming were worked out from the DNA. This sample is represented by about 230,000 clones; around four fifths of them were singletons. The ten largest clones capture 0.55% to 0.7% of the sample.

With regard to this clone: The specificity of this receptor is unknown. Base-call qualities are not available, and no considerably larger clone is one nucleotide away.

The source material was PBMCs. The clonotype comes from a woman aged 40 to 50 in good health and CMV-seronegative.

The CDR3 amino acid sequence is: CASSLGEPNYGYTF. The nucleotide sequence reads TGTGCCAGCAGCTTGGGGGAGCCCAACTATGGCTACACCTTC. The receptor chain draws on TRBV5-6 and TRBJ1-2; no D gene is confidently identified. Inclusive of the bounding cysteine and phenylalanine, the CDR3 is 14 residues long. Of the read, only the CDR3 DNA is kept; its 42 bases are in frame from base 1. Relative to germline, V is 0 bases shorter and J is 2 bases shorter, with 8 bases between their ends. The germline V gene specifies SGHDT as CDR1 and YYEEEE as CDR2. With the portions outside the CDR3 filled from the reference TRBV5-6 and TRBJ1-2 genes, the complete variable region becomes DAGVTQSPTHLIKTRGQQVTLRCSPKSGHDTVSWYQQALGQGPQFIFQYYEEEERQRGNFPDRFSGHQFPNYSSELNVNALLLGDSALYLCASSLGEPNYGYTFGSGTRLTVV.